The T cell receptor beta chain under discussion was sequenced for a study of early T cells in non-severe SARS-CoV-2 infection. Study background: The sequenced material was bulk RNA from unsorted whole blood, and its chains were unpaired.

The protocol attached unique molecular identifiers to individual cDNA molecules. TCRdb itself ran the 5' RACE reads through MiXCR, one entry per CDR3 protein. The sample lists about 33,000 distinct CDR3 sequences, approximately 7% occurring once. Many counts were recorded for this clonotype. Its antigen remains unknown. Study-wide points: VDJdb matches were skewed toward anti-spike CD8 T cell responses.

CDR3 size: 13 residues. With 6 bases removed from V and 0 bases from J, the gap between germline ends came to 7 bases. Germline V gene data show CDR1 as KGHDR and CDR2 as SFDVKD. Sequenced sample: whole blood. The V gene is TRBV24-1, the J gene TRBJ1-1; D uncertain. This TCR was recovered from an adult who was a healthcare worker with PCR-confirmed SARS-CoV-2 infection or an uninfected control (not recorded which). CDR3 bases: TGTGCCACCAGTACGGGAATGAACACTGAAGCTTTCTTT. Translation gives CATSTGMNTEAFF.